These 27 T cell receptor beta chains originate from one sample sequenced in a study of cytomegalovirus exposure and HLA in healthy donors (dated by TCRdb to the late 2010s). The library came from the immunoSEQ multiplex PCR assay. For the multiplex PCR, a mixture combining 60 forward primers for TCR Vbeta segments and 13 reverse primers for TCR Jbeta segments was used. TCRdb mirrors the immuneACCESS table, restricted to in-frame sequences. Some clones are absent from its copies; in checked studies, under half trace to an unresolved V gene, and the reason for the others is unknown. The sample yields under 200,000 clones; 70% to 80% were counted once. The ten largest clones add up to around 2.5% of the sample. Sequenced material: PBMCs. All receptors come from a man in his sixties in good health and CMV-seronegative.

This chain links TRBV18 with TRBJ1-1; D is unresolved. V lost 2 bases to trimming and J lost 0 bases, with 4 bases between them. From germline, CDR1 is KGHSH and CDR2 LQKENI. The CDR3 loop spans 13 amino acids. Here the CDR3 DNA reads TGTGCCAGCTCACCAGGGCTGAACACTGAAGCTTTCTTT. Translated: CASSPGLNTEAFF.

The chain links TRBV19 to TRBJ1-5; D gene ambiguous. CDR1 is LNHDA and CDR2 is SQIVND in the germline V gene (reference sequence). The CDR3 is 15 residues long. Deletions cut 6 bases from V and 0 bases from J, with 12 bases between. CDR3 region: CASSREGNSNQPQHF. CDR3 bases: TGTGCCAGTAGCCGGGAGGGTAATAGCAATCAGCCCCAGCATTTT.

The chain has TRBV30 and TRBJ2-1; D perhaps matches TRBD2 (6 bases). The germline V gene encodes CDR1 GTSNPN and CDR2 SVGIG (reference sequence). This CDR3 region has 13 residues. V dropped 5 bases and J dropped 6 bases, with 14 bases sitting between them. Here the CDR3 DNA reads TGTGCCTGGGCGCCAGGGACTCCCAATGAGCAGTTCTTC. It codes for CAWAPGTPNEQFF.

The chain carries TRBV7-7 and TRBJ2-7, with D unresolved. CDR1 is SSHAT, CDR2 FNYEAQ, per germline (reference sequence). With 2 bases removed from V and 6 bases from J, the gap between germline ends came to 11 bases. This CDR3 is built from 13 residues. CDR3: CASSLFLGSEQYF. The CDR3 bases are TGTGCCAGCAGCTTATTCCTGGGCTCCGAGCAGTACTTC.

The chain couples TRBV5-6 to TRBJ2-7; 7 bases align to TRBD1. Per germline, CDR1 SGHDT and CDR2 YYEEEE. J gave up 5 bases and V 0 bases, and 5 bases lay outside the gene matches. The CDR3 contains 14 residues. CDR3 amino acids: CASSLDRGSNEQYF. The DNA of the CDR3 is TGTGCCAGCAGCTTGGACAGGGGAAGTAACGAGCAGTACTTC.

The sample holds a few counts of this clone. The V call is TRBV27, the J call TRBJ2-7; 11 positions match TRBD2. Trimming at V came to 8 bases and at J to 2 bases, leaving 8 bases not matched to a gene. Germline values: CDR1 MNHEY, CDR2 SMNVEV (reference sequence). The CDR3 contains 15 residues. CDR3 region: CASSPWGLAAYEQYF. In DNA, the CDR3 is TGTGCCAGCTCCCCGTGGGGACTAGCGGCCTACGAGCAGTACTTC.

The V call is TRBV28, the J call TRBJ1-1; TRBD1 is a possible D gene (5 bases). Germline loops: CDR1 MDHEN, CDR2 SYDVKM. This CDR3 region has 13 residues. V was pared by 7 bases and J by 0 bases, with 9 bases between. The CDR3 protein is CASIVRVNTEAFF. CDR3 DNA sequence: TGTGCCAGCATAGTCAGGGTGAACACTGAAGCTTTCTTT.

Regarding this clone: The junction and the germline gene differ at one end; a read error may be behind it. This rearrangement joins TRBV6-5 to TRBJ1-5, with TRBD1 as a possible D gene (6 bases). This CDR3 is 14 amino acids long. Germline values: CDR1 MNHEY, CDR2 SVGAGI. The CDR3 protein is CASSYSAAGQPQNF. CDR3 nucleotide sequence: TGTGCCAGCAGTTACTCCGCAGCTGGACAGCCCCAGAATTTT.

This clone was seen just once. V usage is TRBV27 and J usage is TRBJ1-6; TRBD1 might be the D (5 bases). Trimming took 4 bases from V and 4 from J, leaving 8 bases between them. In germline, CDR1 is MNHEY, CDR2 SMNVEV (reference sequence). CDR3 length equals 14 residues. The CDR3 region has the DNA TGTGCCAGCAGTTCGACAGATTATAATTCACCCCTCCACTTT. Translated: CASSSTDYNSPLHF.

This clone was seen a few times. One end of the junction is discordant with germline, which a read error may explain. The J gene is TRBJ1-2, the V gene TRBV4-2; tentative D call: TRBD1 (5 bases). Germline CDR1 is LGHNA and CDR2 is YNFKEQ. CDR3 size: 12 residues. Here the CDR3 reads CASSLGGFGYPF. CDR3 sequence (DNA): TGTGCCAGCAGCCTCGGGGGGTTTGGCTACCCCTTC.

The rearrangement links TRBV6-5 to TRBJ1-1; 8 nucleotides align to TRBD1. Germline-derived CDR1 and CDR2 are MNHEY and SVGAGI. V was pared by 6 bases and J by 5 bases, with 8 bases of the junction left unmatched. This CDR3 has 14 amino acids. Written as DNA, the CDR3 is TGTGCCAGCAGCCCGGACAGGGAGAGAACTGAAGCTTTCTTT. Translated, it gives CASSPDRERTEAFF.

The chain recombines TRBV4-1 with TRBJ2-5; D perhaps matches TRBD2 (7 bases). V was trimmed by 0 bases and J by 5 bases, leaving 13 bases between them. The CDR3 sequence is 15 residues long. Germline V gene sequence: CDR1 MGHRA, CDR2 YSYEKL. CDR3 coding DNA: TGCGCCAGCAGCCAAGATCGGGGGGCTGATGAGACCCAGTACTTC. It yields the protein CASSQDRGADETQYF.

The gene calls are TRBV9 and TRBJ2-1, with 8 nucleotides matching TRBD1. Germline CDR1 reads SGDLS; CDR2 reads YYNGEE. V dropped 2 bases and J dropped 9; count of bases not matched to a gene: 7. CDR3 length equals 14 residues. CDR3 DNA: TGTGCCAGCAGCGTTCAGACAGGGGCGGGTGAGCAGTTCTTC. This sequence encodes CASSVQTGAGEQFF.

This clone was found a few times. The rearrangement uses TRBV11-3 and TRBJ2-2, with 12 bases fitting TRBD1. Unmatched junction bases numbered 11, after V lost 4 bases and J lost 5 bases. The CDR3 has 18 amino acids. The germline gives CDR1 SGHNT, CDR2 YENEEA. The CDR3 sequence is CASSSPQGQGALTGELFF. CDR3 nucleotides: TGTGCCAGCAGCTCGCCCCAGGGACAGGGGGCTTTAACCGGGGAGCTGTTTTTT.

The CDR3 nucleotides are TGTGCCAGCAGCGCCGACAGGGGGCAAAGGCTCTATGGCTACACCTTC. This codes for CASSADRGQRLYGYTF. The rearrangement links TRBV5-4 to TRBJ1-2; the match to TRBD1 covers 10 bases. V lost 4 bases, J lost 4 bases, and 10 bases stayed unmatched. The CDR3 sequence is 16 residues long. Germline V gene lookup returns CDR1 SGHNT and CDR2 YYREEE (reference sequence).

J is TRBJ2-2 and V is TRBV27; D gene unclear. Trimming removed 8 bases at V and 2 bases at J, with 3 bases between. The V gene's germline CDR1 is MNHEY and CDR2 SMNVEV (reference sequence). CDR3 length: 11 amino acids. The CDR3 loop is CASYNTGELFF. The CDR3 DNA reads as TGTGCCAGCTATAACACCGGGGAGCTGTTTTTT.

In this sample, this clone turned up a few times. This chain uses TRBV25-1 with TRBJ2-3, with 8 bases fitting TRBD2. With V trimmed by 1 base and J by 3 bases, 6 bases remained unmatched. This CDR3 has 16 amino acids. Germline V lookup: CDR1 MGHDK, CDR2 SYGVNS. The CDR3 region has the DNA TGTGCCAGCAGTGAATTAGATAGCGGGGTAACAGATACGCAGTATTTT. Translation gives CASSELDSGVTDTQYF.

This clone was observed a single time. The rearrangement links TRBV7-2 to TRBJ2-1; 11 bases are a match to TRBD2. The CDR3 has 16 residues. Germline loops: CDR1 SGHTA, CDR2 FQGNSA. V dropped 2 bases and J dropped 6; count of bases not matched to a gene: 6. The CDR3 protein is CASSLSRGTSGNEQFF. The CDR3 region has the DNA TGTGCCAGCAGCTTATCCAGAGGGACTAGCGGCAATGAGCAGTTCTTC.

V gene TRBV2 combines with J gene TRBJ1-1, with D unresolved. V was trimmed by 7 bases and J by 1 base, leaving 13 bases between them. The germline CDR1 and CDR2 sequences are SNHLY and FYNNEI. This CDR3 region has 14 residues. The CDR3 DNA sequence: TGTGCCAGCATTCCCTACAGTGGGAACACTGAAGCTTTCTTT. It translates to CASIPYSGNTEAFF.

This clone was recorded once. V gene TRBV7-2 combines with J gene TRBJ2-2; 10 bases map to TRBD1. V lost 10 bases to trimming and J lost 4 bases; unmatched junction nucleotides: 6. Germline CDR1 is SGHTA and CDR2 is FQGNSA. CDR3 length: 14 residues. CDR3 protein: CATPGQGRTGELFF. The DNA for the CDR3 is TGTGCCACCCCGGGACAGGGGCGCACCGGGGAGCTGTTTTTT. Supplemented by reference TRBV7-2 and TRBJ2-2, the full variable domain reads GAGVSQSPSNKVTEKGKDVELRCDPISGHTALYWYRQSLGQGLEFLIYFQGNSAPDKSGLPSDRFSAERTGGSVSTLTIQRTQQEDSAVYLCATPGQGRTGELFFGEGSRLTVL.

The chain carries TRBV5-1 and TRBJ1-1, with D tentatively TRBD1 (6 bases). Trimming removed 3 bases from V and 0 bases from J, with 15 bases in between. This CDR3 has 16 amino acids. Per germline, CDR1 SGHRS and CDR2 YFSETQ. As DNA, the CDR3 is TGCGCCAGCAGCTCGACTCGGACAGCAGTGAACACTGAAGCTTTCTTT. Its protein is CASSSTRTAVNTEAFF.

A word on this clone: This sample includes further DNA sequences coding for the same CDR3. This chain connects TRBV27 to TRBJ1-2; the match to TRBD1 covers 8 bases. This CDR3 has 13 amino acids. J gave up 8 bases and V 5 bases, and 7 bases lay outside the gene matches. Looked up from germline, CDR1 is MNHEY and CDR2 is SMNVEV (reference sequence). The CDR3 region has the DNA TGTGCCAGCAGTCCCGGGACAGGTGTAGGCTACACCTTC. As protein: CASSPGTGVGYTF.

This chain joins TRBV6-1 and TRBJ2-5; 10 bases line up with TRBD1. V was pared by 4 bases and J by 5 bases, with 7 bases of the junction left unmatched. The CDR3 covers 15 residues. Germline V gives CDR1 MNHNS, CDR2 SASEGT. The CDR3 coding sequence is TGTGCCAGCAGTGTGGGGACAGGGGCGTCGGAGACCCAGTACTTC. Translation: CASSVGTGASETQYF.

The chain recombines TRBV30 with TRBJ2-5, with D possibly TRBD2 on 6 matching bases. Trimming cost V 5 bases and J 5 bases, with 15 bases left between them. The CDR3 contains 13 residues. From germline, CDR1 is GTSNPN and CDR2 SVGIG (reference sequence). The CDR3 DNA is TGTGCCTGGCGCCGGGAAAGCGGGGAGACCCAGTACTTC. Protein sequence: CAWRRESGETQYF.

The chain has TRBV27 and TRBJ1-1, with 9 bases that match TRBD1. This CDR3 region has 14 residues. The V and J ends lost 7 bases and 10 bases, in that order; junction bases with no gene match: 13. Germline assignment: CDR1 MNHEY and CDR2 SMNVEV (reference sequence). Written as DNA, the CDR3 is TGTGCCAGCATGTTACAGGGGGCGTTATCTGGAGCTTTCTTT. Translated: CASMLQGALSGAFF.

This chain joins TRBV4-1 and TRBJ2-3; 7 bases fit TRBD2. Germline assignment: CDR1 MGHRA and CDR2 YSYEKL. The CDR3 sequence is 16 residues long. V was clipped by 6 bases and J by 0 bases; unmatched bases: 9. As DNA, the CDR3 is TGCGCCAGCAGTGGTGGGGGGGTTACTAGCACAGATACGCAGTATTTT. Translated, it gives CASSGGGVTSTDTQYF.

This clone was counted a few times. The chain carries TRBV6-5 and TRBJ2-1; D possibly corresponds to TRBD2 (5 bases). The CDR3 covers 14 residues. V was shortened by 2 bases and J by 1 base, with 6 bases between the two germline ends. Germline V CDR1 and CDR2: MNHEY, SVGAGI. The CDR3 sequence is CASSYGGSYNEQFF. The CDR3 coding sequence is TGTGCCAGCAGTTACGGAGGTTCCTACAATGAGCAGTTCTTC.